The 27 T cell receptor beta chains presented below share a single source sample, sequenced in a study of shared clonotypes between healthy human individuals. Sequenced by immunoSEQ multiplex PCR; TCRdb stores in-frame clones only, minus some. The sample lists some 1,100,000 clones; around 78% were seen once. Sequencing was performed on memory CD4+ T cells from PBMCs. The sample's subset: CD45RA-negative fraction. The source is a young man in good health. Some clones in this sample may be carry-over from other donors' samples.

For this clone: Other DNA variants within this sample encode the same CDR3. The chain has TRBV5-1 and TRBJ2-2; 10 positions agree with TRBD1. Germline values: CDR1 SGHRS, CDR2 YFSETQ. V dropped 2 bases and J dropped 2; count of bases not matched to a gene: 3. This CDR3 region has 16 residues. Here the CDR3 DNA reads TGCGCCAGCAGCTTAGGGACAGGGGATAACACCGGGGAGCTGTTTTTT. Translation: CASSLGTGDNTGELFF.

There are a few counts of this clone. Other DNA sequences in this sample translate to the same CDR3. DNA of the CDR3: TGCGCCAGCAGCTTGACATCTGATACGCAGTATTTT. Translating it yields CASSLTSDTQYF. The V gene is TRBV5-1, the J gene TRBJ2-3; D not certain. Per the germline V gene, CDR1 is SGHRS and CDR2 is YFSETQ. The V end was cut by 1 base, the J end by 6 bases, with 6 bases between. The CDR3 runs 12 residues.

In its sample, this clone was seen once. The chain has TRBV18 and TRBJ1-1, with 8 bases aligning to TRBD1. In germline, CDR1 is KGHSH, CDR2 LQKENI. The CDR3 is made up of 11 amino acids. After removal of 6 bases from V and 11 bases from J, the junction contained 5 bases not matched to a gene. CDR3 bases: TGTGCCAGCTCGCTCGACAGGGGCGCTTTCTTT. Its protein product is CASSLDRGAFF.

Concerning this clone: This same CDR3 is encoded by further DNA sequences in the sample. V and J are TRBV5-1 and TRBJ2-1, with 11 bases matching TRBD2. Germline V gene lookup returns CDR1 SGHRS and CDR2 YFSETQ. The CDR3 has 15 amino acids. V gave up 4 bases and J gave up 2 bases; unmatched junction bases: 2. The CDR3 coding sequence is TGCGCCAGCAGCGGACTAGCGGGCACCTACAATGAGCAGTTCTTC. Translated, it gives CASSGLAGTYNEQFF.

This clone was observed a few times. The chain recombines TRBV6-1 with TRBJ2-5; D not certain. Germline CDR1 MNHNS, CDR2 SASEGT. With 3 bases removed from V and 3 bases from J, the gap between germline ends came to 11 bases. This CDR3 is built from 14 residues. CDR3 protein: CASSDLGREETQYF. CDR3 in DNA: TGTGCCAGCAGTGATCTAGGCCGAGAAGAGACCCAGTACTTC.

The genes are TRBV6-5 and TRBJ1-1; 9 bases map to TRBD1. The V and J ends lost 2 bases and 5 bases, in that order; junction bases with no gene match: 9. CDR1 and CDR2 from the germline V gene are MNHEY and SVGAGI. The CDR3 is made up of 16 amino acids. CDR3: CASSYVEQGAWTEAFF. CDR3 DNA sequence: TGTGCCAGCAGTTACGTAGAACAGGGGGCTTGGACTGAAGCTTTCTTT.

About this clone: Other DNA sequences from this sample encode an identical CDR3 as well. The chain employs TRBV5-1 and TRBJ1-3; D is unclear. The germline V gene has CDR1 SGHRS and CDR2 YFSETQ. The CDR3 is 14 residues long. V was shortened by 4 bases and J by 0 bases, with 8 bases between the two germline ends. The DNA of the CDR3 is TGCGCCAGCAGCCCAGACGGCTCTGGAAACACCATATATTTT. Translating gives CASSPDGSGNTIYF.

The CDR3 sequence: CASSKGQGSGELFF. CDR3 sequence (DNA): TGCGCCAGCAGCAAGGGACAGGGGAGCGGGGAGCTGTTTTTT. The chain joins TRBV5-1 to TRBJ2-2; 10 positions match TRBD1. The CDR3 is 14 residues long. Trimming cost V 4 bases and J 7 bases; bases outside gene matches: 4. Germline assignment: CDR1 SGHRS and CDR2 YFSETQ.

This clone was found once. The chain has TRBV25-1 and TRBJ2-7; D is unresolved. This CDR3 is built from 12 residues. Looked up from germline, CDR1 is MGHDK and CDR2 is SYGVNS. V lost 4 bases to trimming and J lost 7 bases, with 11 bases between them. This chain's CDR3 is CASSGNPREQYF. The CDR3 bases are TGTGCCAGCAGTGGGAACCCCCGGGAGCAGTACTTC.

The rearrangement links TRBV28 to TRBJ2-3, with 7 bases aligning to TRBD2. Unmatched junction bases numbered 6, after V lost 2 bases and J lost 1 base. Germline V CDR1 and CDR2: MDHEN, SYDVKM. This CDR3 has 16 residues. The CDR3 nucleotides are TGTGCCAGCAGTTTACCTCGGGGGGTAGGCACAGATACGCAGTATTTT. Translated: CASSLPRGVGTDTQYF.

The CDR3 reads CARDSGSNTGELFF. CDR3 nucleotides: TGTGCCAGAGATAGCGGATCGAACACCGGGGAGCTGTTTTTT. The chain links TRBV30 to TRBJ2-2, with D possibly TRBD2 on 6 matching bases. V lost 8 bases and J 0 bases, leaving 13 bases between the germline ends. The CDR3 length is 14 residues. Germline V CDR1 and CDR2: GTSNPN, SVGIG (reference sequence).

The chain uses TRBV1 and TRBJ2-1; TRBD2, the table's D call, lacks a check against the DNA. TRBV1 is classified as a pseudogene. This CDR3 spans 16 amino acids. The CDR3 spells CTSSPLGGKGGNEQFF. CDR3 coding DNA: TGCACCAGCAGCCCCTTGGGGGGAAAGGGAGGAAATGAGCAGTTCTTC.

This chain uses TRBV7-2 with TRBJ2-2, with no clear D. Germline loops: CDR1 SGHTA, CDR2 FQGNSA. Between the trimmed V and J ends, which lost 4 bases and 5 bases, there was a span of 11 bases. The CDR3 is 14 residues long. The CDR3 loop is CASSSDRVTGELFF. The CDR3 bases are TGTGCCAGCAGCTCTGACCGGGTGACCGGGGAGCTGTTTTTT.

The V and J genes are TRBV19 and TRBJ1-2, with D hard to call. Germline CDR1 LNHDA, CDR2 SQIVND (reference sequence). V lost 1 base and J 2 bases, leaving 8 bases between the germline ends. The CDR3 runs to 14 residues. Here the CDR3 DNA reads TGTGCCAGTAGTATAGCACAGTCGAACTATGGCTACACCTTC. Its translation: CASSIAQSNYGYTF.

The chain joins TRBV27 to TRBJ2-3; D assignment may be TRBD1 or TRBD2 (5 bases each). Trimming shortened V by 2 bases and J by 7 bases, and 13 bases separated the two germline ends. Germline CDR1 and CDR2: MNHEY and SMNVEV (reference sequence). The CDR3 totals 14 residues. This chain's CDR3 is CASSLKGSVNTQYF. Here the CDR3 DNA reads TGTGCCAGCAGTTTAAAGGGGAGTGTGAATACGCAGTATTTT.

This CDR3 is CASSSALTAEADQPQHF. The CDR3 DNA follows: TGTGCCAGCAGCAGCGCCTTAACAGCCGAGGCGGATCAGCCCCAGCATTTT. This chain links TRBV5-8 with TRBJ1-5; D unresolved. Trimming pared 4 bases from V and 5 bases from J, leaving 22 bases between. Looked up from germline, CDR1 is SGHTS and CDR2 is YDEGEE. The length of the CDR3 is 17 residues.

This clone appeared a few times. The V gene is TRBV7-9, the J gene TRBJ1-6, with 9 nucleotides matching TRBD1. Trimming at V came to 3 bases and at J to 10 bases, leaving 7 bases not matched to a gene. This CDR3 is 15 amino acids long. The germline V gene has CDR1 SEHNR and CDR2 FQNEAQ (reference sequence). The CDR3 protein is CASSFRTGEGSPLHF. The CDR3 DNA follows: TGTGCCAGCAGCTTCAGGACAGGGGAAGGATCACCCCTCCACTTT.

The chain has TRBV28 and TRBJ2-7; D remains unclear. This CDR3 is 12 amino acids long. Germline V gene sequence: CDR1 MDHEN, CDR2 SYDVKM. Trimming cost V 7 bases and J 6 bases, with 13 bases left between them. CDR3: CASTSGAIEQYF. The CDR3 DNA sequence: TGTGCCAGCACTTCGGGCGCGATCGAGCAGTACTTC. Filled out from reference TRBV28 and TRBJ2-7, the complete variable domain reads DVKVTQSSRYLVKRTGEKVFLECVQDMDHENMFWYRQDPGLGLRLIYFSYDVKMKEKGDIPEGYSVSREKKERFSLILESASTNQTSMYLCASTSGAIEQYFGPGTRLTVT.

The rearrangement uses TRBV7-2 and TRBJ1-5; TRBD1 agrees at 9 bases. The CDR3 runs to 15 residues. V trimming: 6 bases; J trimming: 4 bases; junction bases outside the gene matches: 7. In germline, CDR1 is SGHTA, CDR2 FQGNSA. This chain's CDR3 is CASRKGTGQNQPQHF. The CDR3 nucleotides are TGTGCCAGCAGAAAGGGGACAGGGCAAAATCAGCCCCAGCATTTT.

The DNA for the CDR3 is TGTGCCTGGACTCGGGACAGGGGGCTGGACGAGCAGTACTTC. As protein: CAWTRDRGLDEQYF. The chain carries TRBV30 and TRBJ2-7, with 12 bases matching TRBD1. CDR3 length equals 14 residues. Looked up from germline, CDR1 is GTSNPN and CDR2 is SVGIG (reference sequence). J gave up 5 bases and V 4 bases, and 6 bases lay outside the gene matches.

This rearrangement joins TRBV7-3 to TRBJ2-3; 12 nucleotides line up with TRBD2. Germline V gene lookup returns CDR1 SGHTA and CDR2 FQGTGA. With V trimmed by 1 base and J by 7 bases, 6 bases remained unmatched. CDR3 size: 16 residues. The CDR3 DNA sequence: TGTGCCAGCAGCTTAAGTGGGACTAGCGGGTTGAATACGCAGTATTTT. This encodes CASSLSGTSGLNTQYF.

The chain couples TRBV2 to TRBJ2-1; 8 nucleotides line up with TRBD2. Germline CDR1 SNHLY, CDR2 FYNNEI. V dropped 5 bases and J dropped 9; count of bases not matched to a gene: 9. CDR3 length: 14 amino acids. The CDR3 DNA sequence: TGTGCCAGCAGTCTCCAGCGGGAGTATAGTGAGCAGTTCTTC. Its translation is CASSLQREYSEQFF.

V gene TRBV5-4 combines with J gene TRBJ2-5; TRBD1 aligns across 8 bases. CDR1 SGHNT and CDR2 YYREEE come from the germline V gene (reference sequence). The CDR3 sequence is 15 residues long. V gave up 4 bases and J gave up 1 base; unmatched junction bases: 6. The CDR3 here is CASSRDRSTQETQYF. DNA for the CDR3: TGTGCCAGCAGCCGGGACAGGAGCACCCAAGAGACCCAGTACTTC. Looking up the rest from reference TRBV5-4 and TRBJ2-5 gives the full variable domain: ETGVTQSPTHLIKTRGQQVTLRCSSQSGHNTVSWYQQALGQGPQFIFQYYREEENGRGNFPPRFSGLQFPNYSSELNVNALELDDSALYLCASSRDRSTQETQYFGPGTRLLVL.

This clone was counted between two and nine times. The gene calls are TRBV2 and TRBJ1-2; D remains ambiguous. Germline loops: CDR1 SNHLY, CDR2 FYNNEI. The CDR3 has 17 amino acids. Deletions cut 6 bases from V and 8 bases from J, with 28 bases between. CDR3 sequence reads: CASRMRWRTAAGGGYTF. Written as DNA, the CDR3 is TGTGCCAGCAGGATGCGGTGGCGGACTGCGGCAGGAGGGGGCTACACCTTC. The entire variable domain, with the rest obtained from reference TRBV2 and TRBJ1-2, is as follows: EPEVTQTPSHQVTQMGQEVILRCVPISNHLYFYWYRQILGQKVEFLVSFYNNEISEKSEIFDDQFSVERPDGSNFTLKIRSTKLEDSAMYFCASRMRWRTAAGGGYTFGSGTRLTVV.

This clone was seen only once. The genes are TRBV18 and TRBJ1-1, with 8 bases matching TRBD1. The CDR3 contains 16 residues. CDR1 and CDR2 from the germline V gene are KGHSH and LQKENI. After removal of 3 bases from V and 5 bases from J, the junction contained 11 bases not matched to a gene. The CDR3 DNA follows: TGTGCCAGCTCACCGCTCCCAGGGGGCAAGGGAACTGAAGCTTTCTTT. Translated: CASSPLPGGKGTEAFF. Variable domain in full (rest from reference TRBV18 and TRBJ1-1): NAGVMQNPRHLVRRRGQEARLRCSPMKGHSHVYWYRQLPEEGLKFMVYLQKENIIDESGMPKERFSAEFPKEGPSILRIQQVVRGDSAAYFCASSPLPGGKGTEAFFGQGTRLTVV.

J is TRBJ2-7 and V is TRBV7-9; 9 bases fit TRBD1. Germline V gene lookup returns CDR1 SEHNR and CDR2 FQNEAQ (reference sequence). V lost 5 bases to trimming and J lost 6 bases; unmatched junction nucleotides: 14. There are 16 residues in the CDR3. CDR3 coding DNA: TGTGCCAGCAGCAGCGACCCGGGACAGGGTCGGCCCGAGCAGTACTTC. It translates to CASSSDPGQGRPEQYF.

The J gene is TRBJ1-2, the V gene TRBV7-2, with a tentative D call TRBD1 (6 bases). This CDR3 contains 14 residues. Per germline, CDR1 SGHTA and CDR2 FQGNSA. Trimming stripped 7 bases from V and 3 bases from J, with 15 bases between. The DNA for the CDR3 is TGTGCCAGCACCTCTTCCAGGGGCTACTATGGCTACACCTTC. As protein: CASTSSRGYYGYTF. The full variable domain, completed using reference TRBV7-2 and TRBJ1-2, is GAGVSQSPSNKVTEKGKDVELRCDPISGHTALYWYRQSLGQGLEFLIYFQGNSAPDKSGLPSDRFSAERTGGSVSTLTIQRTQQEDSAVYLCASTSSRGYYGYTFGSGTRLTVV.